This is a list of T cell receptor beta chains from one sample in a study of blood T cells in healthy people across ages. TCRdb fed the 5' RACE reads into MiXCR, producing one record per CDR3 protein. This repertoire shows more than 1 million distinct CDR3 sequences, over 35% found once; its top ten account for over 15%. Input material: blood. All receptors come from a woman aged 60-75 years in good health. Both conserved end residues are part of each CDR3. Fields, in order: J gene, V gene, D gene, clone size, CDR3 DNA, CDR3 protein. A D gene is named only where the DNA matches it firmly. Rows give clone size only sometimes, using once, few, many, or a class for an expanded clone.

TRBJ2-1	TRBV12-3/TRBV12-4	NA	NA	TGTGCCAGCAGTTCACAGGGTATCAACAATGAGCAGTTCTTC	CASSSQGINNEQFF
TRBJ1-4	TRBV20-1	NA	NA	TGCAGTGCTAGAGCGGGGGAGGTTGGTGAAAAACTGTTTTTT	CSARAGEVGEKLFF
TRBJ2-2	TRBV3-1	NA	NA	TGTGCCAGCAGCCAGACCTCCACCGGGGAGCTGTTTTTT	CASSQTSTGELFF
TRBJ2-3	TRBV5-1	NA	NA	TGCGCCAGCAGCTCTACCGCTGGAGGGGATACGCAGTATTTT	CASSSTAGGDTQYF
TRBJ2-7	TRBV6-5	TRBD2	NA	TGTGCCAGCAGTTACCAGTCTCCGGGACTAGCAGGAGAGCAGTACTTC	CASSYQSPGLAGEQYF
TRBJ2-3	TRBV24-1	NA	NA	TGTGCCACCAGAGTCGGCGGGGGCCCGAGGAATACGCAGTATTTT	CATRVGGGPRNTQYF
TRBJ2-3	TRBV9	TRBD2	few	TGTGCCAGCAGCCCAGACACTAGCGGGAACGTAGTTTTCACGGATACGCAGTATTTT	CASSPDTSGNVVFTDTQYF
TRBJ2-6	TRBV5-1	NA	many	TGCGCCAGCAGCGGGGCCTCTGGGGCCAACGTCCTGACTTTC	CASSGASGANVLTF
TRBJ2-7	TRBV7-8	NA	NA	TGTGCCAGCAGCTTTCAGGGATCAGGCTACGAGCAGTACTTC	CASSFQGSGYEQYF
TRBJ2-1	TRBV4-1	TRBD2	NA	TGCGCCAGCAGCCAAACCGGGACTAGGAATGAGCAGTTCTTC	CASSQTGTRNEQFF
TRBJ2-1	TRBV20-1	TRBD2	NA	TGCAGTGCTAGGAGCGGCCTAGCGGGAGTCGGGCAGTTCTTC	CSARSGLAGVGQFF
TRBJ2-1	TRBV3-1	TRBD1	NA	TGTGCCAGCAGTCAATTTACAGGGGGCAATCATGAGCAGTTCTTC	CASSQFTGGNHEQFF
TRBJ2-1	TRBV6-1	TRBD2	NA	TGTGCCAGCTCCGGGACTAGCGGCGCTTTGGCCAATGAGCAGTTCTTC	CASSGTSGALANEQFF
TRBJ1-1	TRBV4-2	NA	NA	TGTGCCAGCAGCCAAGGAGCGGGGATAGTCACTGAAGCTTTCTTT	CASSQGAGIVTEAFF
TRBJ2-7	TRBV20-1	TRBD1	NA	TGCAGTGCTAGGACAGGGGGCGTCAAAAACATTGAGTACTTC	CSARTGGVKNIEYF
TRBJ2-5	TRBV14	TRBD1	few	TGTGCCAGCAGCCGAACGACAGGGGGCACACAGACCCAGTACTTC	CASSRTTGGTQTQYF
TRBJ1-2	TRBV6-1	NA	few	TGTGCCAGCAGTGAAGGGACGGGGGGGCTGACGGGCTACACCTTC	CASSEGTGGLTGYTF
TRBJ2-3	TRBV3-1	TRBD2	NA	TGTGCCAGCAGCCAAGACCCAGCGGGGGTCTACACAGATACGCAGTATTTT	CASSQDPAGVYTDTQYF
TRBJ2-1	TRBV6-1	TRBD2	NA	TGTGCCAGCAGTGAACGGGGGAGGGCAGATGAGCAGTTCTTC	CASSERGRADEQFF
TRBJ1-6	TRBV6-5	NA	few	TGTGCCAGCACCGTGACAGCAGTATCACCCCTCCACTTT	CASTVTAVSPLHF
TRBJ1-3	TRBV29-1	TRBD1	NA	TGCAGCGTTGAATGGACAGGGAGGGGAAACACCATATATTTT	CSVEWTGRGNTIYF
TRBJ2-5	TRBV29-1	TRBD2	NA	TGCAGCGCCTCAGGACTAGCGGGGCTCTCAGAGACCCAGTACTTC	CSASGLAGLSETQYF
TRBJ2-3	TRBV7-2	NA	few	TGTGCCAGCAGCTTAGTGGGATTCGAGGTATACACAGATACGCAGTATTTT	CASSLVGFEVYTDTQYF
TRBJ2-3	TRBV30	NA	NA	TGTGCCTGGAGTGCAACAGGGAGTCGGACAGATACGCAGTATTTT	CAWSATGSRTDTQYF
TRBJ1-2	TRBV30	TRBD1	once	TGTGCCTGTTCCAAAACAGGGGGCCTTGGCTACACCTTC	CACSKTGGLGYTF
TRBJ2-2	TRBV13	NA	NA	TGTGCCAGCAACTTGGTTGGCACCGGGGAGCTGTTTTTT	CASNLVGTGELFF
TRBJ2-2	TRBV29-1	NA	NA	TGCAGCGTTGAGGTCAGTCCCGGCACCGGGGAGCTGTTTTTT	CSVEVSPGTGELFF
TRBJ1-2	TRBV7-8	NA	few	TGTGCCAGCAGCCCGACCCGGATAGTGAGTTTCTATGGCTACACCTTC	CASSPTRIVSFYGYTF
TRBJ2-3	TRBV9	TRBD2	NA	TGTGCCAGCAGCATCAGCGGGGGGGCCAGGTCAGATACGCAGTATTTT	CASSISGGARSDTQYF
TRBJ2-4	TRBV4-1	TRBD2	NA	TGCGCCAGCAGCCAAGTTGTAGCGGGAGTATTGAGGGCCAAAAACATTCAGTACTTC	CASSQVVAGVLRAKNIQYF
TRBJ2-3	TRBV27	TRBD2	few	TGTGCCAGCAGTCCACCACTAGCGGAAAGCACAGATACGCAGTATTTT	CASSPPLAESTDTQYF
TRBJ1-2	TRBV2	NA	NA	TGTGCCAGCAGTGATCCCCGGGAGGACACCTTC	CASSDPREDTF